The 24 T cell receptor beta chains below come from one sample, sequenced in a study of radiation and T cells in renal cell carcinoma. The sample's time point: blood 2 weeks post-SBRT. Noted treatment: 15 Gy SBRT to primary tumor, nephrectomy 4 weeks later. Clones were read by immunoSEQ multiplex PCR, and TCRdb kept only the in-frame ones, dropping some. The sample records about 150,000 clones, roughly 87% being singletons. The specimen comprised blood, sampled from a patient whose treatment included radiotherapy and nephrectomy. These receptors were obtained from a woman aged 45-65 years with renal cell carcinoma.

The table lists this clone with a count of one. This CDR3 is CASSSRTGAYGYGYTF. CDR3 DNA: TGTGCCAGCAGCTCACGTACAGGGGCGTACGGCTATGGCTACACCTTC. This chain connects TRBV7-2 to TRBJ1-2; 7 bases are a match to TRBD1. The germline V gene has CDR1 SGHTA and CDR2 FQGNSA. The CDR3 is 16 residues long. The J segment lost 4 bases and the V segment lost 4 bases, leaving 12 bases of the junction unmatched. The complete variable domain, with remaining parts taken from reference TRBV7-2 and TRBJ1-2, reads GAGVSQSPSNKVTEKGKDVELRCDPISGHTALYWYRQSLGQGLEFLIYFQGNSAPDKSGLPSDRFSAERTGGSVSTLTIQRTQQEDSAVYLCASSSRTGAYGYGYTFGSGTRLTVV.

The rearrangement links TRBV4-3 to TRBJ1-4; 8 positions agree with TRBD1. Germline assignment: CDR1 LGHNA and CDR2 YSLEER. There are 17 residues in the CDR3. V lost 0 bases and J lost 10; bases outside the gene matches: 13. DNA of the CDR3: TGCGCCAGCAGCCAAGAAAACACCCAGGGGGCACAGGCAAAACTGTTTTTT. This codes for CASSQENTQGAQAKLFF.

V and J are TRBV6-5 and TRBJ1-6; D is unclear. Deletions cut 3 bases from V and 10 bases from J, with 7 bases between. This CDR3 is built from 12 residues. From germline, CDR1 is MNHEY and CDR2 SVGAGI. The CDR3 DNA sequence: TGTGCCAGCAGTTATAGGGAATCACCCCTCCACTTT. Its translation is CASSYRESPLHF.

The rearrangement uses TRBV18 and TRBJ2-5; D ambiguous. With 6 bases removed from V and 1 base from J, the gap between germline ends came to 12 bases. Per the germline V gene, CDR1 is KGHSH and CDR2 is LQKENI. The CDR3 has 14 amino acids. CDR3 sequence: CASSRASLQETQYF. The CDR3 DNA is TGTGCCAGCTCCCGGGCGTCCCTCCAAGAGACCCAGTACTTC.

The rearrangement uses TRBV4-3 and TRBJ2-2, with no clear D. This CDR3 has 17 amino acids. Germline V lookup: CDR1 LGHNA, CDR2 YSLEER. Trimming cost V 0 bases and J 1 base, with 12 bases left between them. The CDR3 here is CASSQEWSDQNTGELFF. The CDR3 region has the DNA TGCGCCAGCAGCCAAGAATGGTCAGACCAGAACACCGGGGAGCTGTTTTTT.

This clone was found once. The same CDR3 arises from other DNA sequences in this sample as well. The rearrangement uses TRBV9 and TRBJ2-2; D not certain. The V end was cut by 0 bases, the J end by 5 bases, with 8 bases between. The CDR3 totals 14 residues. Per germline, CDR1 SGDLS and CDR2 YYNGEE. The chain's CDR3 is CASSVGGGTGELFF. The CDR3 nucleotides read TGTGCCAGCAGCGTAGGGGGTGGGACCGGGGAGCTGTTTTTT.

This chain uses TRBV30 with TRBJ2-5; D possibly uses TRBD1 or TRBD2 (5 bases each). The end of the DNA aligns better with TRBJ2-7, so the J call may be wrong. The CDR3 loop spans 14 amino acids. Germline V lookup: CDR1 GTSNPN, CDR2 SVGIG (reference sequence). The CDR3 loop reads CAWSQEGWLGEQYF. In DNA form, the CDR3 reads TGTGCCTGGAGTCAAGAGGGGTGGCTGGGCGAGCAGTACTTC.

This sequence joins TRBV6-1 and TRBJ2-7, with TRBD1 matching 8 bases. The trim removed 5 bases at V and 2 bases at J, leaving 5 bases unmatched. This CDR3 spans 14 amino acids. Per germline, CDR1 MNHNS and CDR2 SASEGT. The CDR3 DNA follows: TGTGCCAGCAGTTTGGGACAGGCGGCCTACGAGCAGTACTTC. It codes for CASSLGQAAYEQYF.

This CDR3 reads CASSLPIPGPRGNEQYF. The CDR3 DNA sequence: TGTGCCAGCAGTTTACCAATCCCGGGGCCGCGGGGCAACGAGCAGTACTTC. The chain links TRBV27 to TRBJ2-7; D possibly corresponds to TRBD2 (6 bases). V lost 2 bases and J lost 5, with 22 bases in between. This CDR3 comprises 17 residues. The V gene's germline CDR1 is MNHEY and CDR2 SMNVEV (reference sequence).

The chain combines TRBV6-5 with TRBJ1-2; 7 nucleotides match TRBD1. CDR3 size: 15 residues. V shed 5 bases and J 5 bases; nucleotides not matched to a gene: 11. Germline V gene data show CDR1 as MNHEY and CDR2 as SVGAGI. This CDR3 is CASSTRQGGRYGYTF. DNA for the CDR3: TGTGCCAGCAGTACCCGACAGGGTGGAAGATATGGCTACACCTTC.

This clone was seen a single time. The chain links TRBV30 to TRBJ1-2, with TRBD1 matching 7 bases. The germline V gene encodes CDR1 GTSNPN and CDR2 SVGIG (reference sequence). V gave up 0 bases and J gave up 8 bases; unmatched junction bases: 9. The CDR3 runs 14 residues. CDR3 in amino acids: CAWSVGEGAPGYTF. CDR3 nucleotides: TGTGCCTGGAGTGTAGGAGAGGGGGCGCCCGGCTACACCTTC.

The chain combines TRBV7-2 with TRBJ2-5; unclear D gene. The length of the CDR3 is 11 residues. Trimming left V 3 bases short and J 11 bases short, with 10 bases between. CDR1 is SGHTA, CDR2 FQGNSA, per germline. In DNA form, the CDR3 reads TGTGCCAGCAGCTTCAACAGTAAGCAGTACTTC. Residues: CASSFNSKQYF.

The chain links TRBV15 to TRBJ1-2; 7 nucleotides match TRBD1. The CDR3 covers 17 residues. Trimming removed 0 bases from V and 5 bases from J; junction bases left unmatched: 12. Germline CDR1 LNHNV, CDR2 YYDKDF (reference sequence). The chain's CDR3 is CATSRDRTQGQTYGYTF. CDR3 DNA sequence: TGTGCCACCAGCAGAGATAGGACTCAGGGACAGACTTATGGCTACACCTTC. Variable domain in full (rest from reference TRBV15 and TRBJ1-2): DAMVIQNPRYQVTQFGKPVTLSCSQTLNHNVMYWYQQKSSQAPKLLFHYYDKDFNNEADTPDNFQSRRPNTSFCFLDIRSPGLGDTAMYLCATSRDRTQGQTYGYTFGSGTRLTVV.

This clone was seen a few times. V gene TRBV19 combines with J gene TRBJ1-5, with TRBD1 as a possible D gene (6 bases). The CDR3 contains 13 residues. V was cut by 0 bases and J by 10 bases, with 10 bases left in between. The germline V gene has CDR1 LNHDA and CDR2 SQIVND (reference sequence). CDR3: CASSIENREPQHF. In DNA, the CDR3 is TGTGCCAGTAGTATAGAGAACAGGGAACCCCAGCATTTT.

The DNA for the CDR3 is TGTGCCAGCAGCGCATTAGGTAGCACAGATACGCAGTATTTT. Protein: CASSALGSTDTQYF. The chain joins TRBV9 to TRBJ2-3; D call uncertain. The CDR3 contains 14 residues. V was shortened by 3 bases and J by 0 bases, with 8 bases between the two germline ends. Germline lookup yields CDR1 SGDLS and CDR2 YYNGEE.

The chain links TRBV7-8 to TRBJ1-5, with D maybe TRBD1 (6 bases). CDR1 is SGHVS and CDR2 is FQNEAQ in the germline V gene. The CDR3 sequence is 15 residues long. The V end lost 4 bases, the J end lost 6 bases, and 16 bases lay between the germline ends. The CDR3 loop is CASSSYRDPSQPQHF. In nucleotides, the CDR3 is TGTGCCAGCAGCTCCTACAGGGATCCCAGTCAGCCCCAGCATTTT.

V usage is TRBV9 and J usage is TRBJ1-3; no reliable D call. The CDR3 is 17 residues long. CDR1 is SGDLS, CDR2 YYNGEE, per germline. V gave up 3 bases and J gave up 0 bases, with 16 bases separating them. The CDR3 spells CASSESPSSRSGNTIYF. CDR3 nucleotides: TGTGCCAGCAGCGAGAGCCCCTCCAGCCGCTCTGGAAACACCATATATTTT.

The V gene is TRBV4-1, the J gene TRBJ1-1; weak D call: TRBD1 (6 bases). CDR3 length: 15 residues. The V gene lost 0 bases and the J gene lost 1 base, with 9 bases spanning the gap. Germline V gene sequence: CDR1 MGHRA, CDR2 YSYEKL. The CDR3 sequence is CASSQEQTGNTEAFF. CDR3 DNA: TGCGCCAGCAGCCAAGAGCAGACAGGGAACACTGAAGCTTTCTTT.

This clone was counted once. This CDR3 is CASSGRDSSEKLFF. The CDR3 bases are TGTGCCAGCAGCGGACGGGACTCTTCGGAAAAACTGTTTTTT. The V and J genes are TRBV9 and TRBJ1-4; possibly TRBD1 for D (5 bases). Germline CDR1 is SGDLS and CDR2 is YYNGEE. Trimming shortened V by 3 bases and J by 8 bases, and 14 bases separated the two germline ends. This CDR3 has 14 amino acids.

This clone was seen a single time. The rearrangement links TRBV11-2 to TRBJ1-2, with 11 bases matching TRBD1. The CDR3 is made up of 14 amino acids. Germline V CDR1 and CDR2: SGHAT, FQNNGV. V dropped 6 bases and J dropped 10; count of bases not matched to a gene: 10. The CDR3 DNA is TGTGCCAGCAGTTCGAAGAAGGGACAGGGGGACTACACCTTC. Amino acid sequence: CASSSKKGQGDYTF. Together with reference TRBV11-2 and TRBJ1-2, the CDR3 gives the full variable domain: EAGVAQSPRYKIIEKRQSVAFWCNPISGHATLYWYQQILGQGPKLLIQFQNNGVVDDSQLPKDRFSAERLKGVDSTLKIQPAKLEDSAVYLCASSSKKGQGDYTFGSGTRLTVV.

The J gene is TRBJ1-4, the V gene TRBV14, with 8 bases that match TRBD1. In germline, CDR1 is SGHDN, CDR2 FVKESK. This CDR3 is 14 amino acids long. With 4 bases clipped from V and 6 bases from J, the junction kept 4 bases outside the gene matches. The CDR3 DNA reads as TGTGCCAGCAGCCGGGACAGGTTGGATGAAAAACTGTTTTTT. This encodes CASSRDRLDEKLFF.

The chain employs TRBV10-3 and TRBJ1-2; D call uncertain. Germline V gene lookup returns CDR1 ENHRY and CDR2 SYGVKD. The CDR3 sequence is 12 residues long. Deletions cut 3 bases from V and 4 bases from J, with 6 bases between. CDR3 bases: TGTGCCATCAGTGACGCCAGCTATGGCTACACCTTC. Translation gives CAISDASYGYTF.

CDR3 protein: CASSQTGGGNQPQHF. The DNA of the CDR3 is TGTGCCAGTAGCCAGACAGGGGGAGGCAATCAGCCCCAGCATTTT. V and J are TRBV19 and TRBJ1-5, with 9 positions matching TRBD1. CDR3 length equals 15 residues. Germline values: CDR1 LNHDA, CDR2 SQIVND (reference sequence). Germline trimming cut 6 bases from V and 2 bases from J; bases unmatched to any gene: 5.

The chain combines TRBV4-1 with TRBJ2-1; 10 bases agree with TRBD2. This CDR3 is 17 amino acids long. The germline gives CDR1 MGHRA, CDR2 YSYEKL. V lost 2 bases, J lost 7 bases, and 11 bases stayed unmatched. For the CDR3, the DNA is TGCGCCAGCAGCCAACTTAGCGGGGGGTCCGCGAGGAATGAGCAGTTCTTC. Residues: CASSQLSGGSARNEQFF.